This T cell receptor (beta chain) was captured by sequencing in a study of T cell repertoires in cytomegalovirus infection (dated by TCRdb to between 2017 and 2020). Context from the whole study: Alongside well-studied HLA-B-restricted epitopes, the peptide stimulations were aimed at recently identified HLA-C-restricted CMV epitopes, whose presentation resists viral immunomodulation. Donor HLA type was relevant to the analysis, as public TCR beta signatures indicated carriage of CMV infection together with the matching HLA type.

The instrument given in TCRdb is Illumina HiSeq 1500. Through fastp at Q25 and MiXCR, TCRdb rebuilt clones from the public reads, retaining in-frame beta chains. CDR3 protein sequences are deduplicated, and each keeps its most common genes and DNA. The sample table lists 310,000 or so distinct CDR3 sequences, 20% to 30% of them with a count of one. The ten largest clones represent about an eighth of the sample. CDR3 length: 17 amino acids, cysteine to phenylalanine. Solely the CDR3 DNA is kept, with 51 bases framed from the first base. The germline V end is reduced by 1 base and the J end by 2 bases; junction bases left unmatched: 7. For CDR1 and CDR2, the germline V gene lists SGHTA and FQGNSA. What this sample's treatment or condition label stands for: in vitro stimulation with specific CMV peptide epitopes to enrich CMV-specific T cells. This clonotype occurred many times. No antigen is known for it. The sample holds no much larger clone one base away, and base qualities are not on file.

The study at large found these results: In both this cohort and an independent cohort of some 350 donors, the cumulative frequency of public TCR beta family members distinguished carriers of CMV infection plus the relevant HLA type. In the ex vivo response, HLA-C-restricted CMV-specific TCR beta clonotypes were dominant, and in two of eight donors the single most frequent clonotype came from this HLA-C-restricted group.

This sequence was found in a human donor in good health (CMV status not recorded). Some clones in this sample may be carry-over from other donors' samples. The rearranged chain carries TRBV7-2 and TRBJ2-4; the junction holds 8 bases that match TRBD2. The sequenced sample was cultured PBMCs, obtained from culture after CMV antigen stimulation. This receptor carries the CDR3 CASSLEGGRRTKNIQYF. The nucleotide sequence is TGTGCCAGCAGCTTAGAGGGCGGGAGGAGAACCAAAAACATTCAGTACTTC.